Sequencing of this T cell receptor (beta chain) was carried out in a study of CD8 T cells in ankylosing spondylitis. MiXCR, run by TCRdb on the 5' RACE reads, gives a single entry per CDR3 protein. The sample has around 35,000 distinct CDR3 sequences, roughly 13% seen once. This clonotype was observed a handful of times. The CDR3 extends over 14 amino acids. Trimming stripped 6 bases from V and 8 bases from J, with 18 bases between. Germline CDR1 and CDR2: LNHDA and SQIVND (reference sequence). Input material: synovial fluid, either unsorted or a sorted T cell fraction (not recorded which). V and J are TRBV19 and TRBJ2-3; possibly TRBD2 for D (6 bases). The source of this sequence is a male donor with ankylosing spondylitis. CDR3 region: CASRGGGLPRTQYF. The CDR3 nucleotides are TGTGCCAGTAGGGGGGGAGGACTACCTCGTACGCAGTATTTT.